The T cell receptor beta chain under discussion was sequenced for a study of cytomegalovirus exposure and HLA in healthy donors. V lost 5 bases to trimming and J lost 4 bases, with 20 bases between them. This CDR3 has 16 residues. Germline CDR1 SEHNR, CDR2 FQNEAQ (reference sequence). It was with 60 Vbeta and 13 Jbeta primers that the PCR ran. The data were produced by immunoSEQ multiplex PCR, yet TCRdb's version contains in-frame clones alone and is incomplete. This table has some 150,000 clones, around four fifths appearing once. Study-level points and caveats: Exclusion applied to some V segments, including TRBV6-2 and TRBV6-3, as they were indistinguishable.

Note on this clone: Its antigen is still unknown.

Samples came from healthy bone marrow donors. This chain connects TRBV7-9 to TRBJ2-5, with a weak D call TRBD1 (5 bases). The clonotype was recovered from a male donor in good health and CMV-seronegative. The sequenced sample consisted of PBMCs. The CDR3 loop reads CASSPLVQGWGETQYF. The CDR3 DNA reads TGTGCCAGCAGCCCCCTTGTGCAGGGATGGGGAGAGACCCAGTACTTC.